This TCR beta chain came from a study of tissue T cells after allogeneic stem cell transplantation. Overall study results and limits: Sampling depth was limited, and the cohort was small and clinically varied. Shared clones across patients were few; motif clustering revealed tissue-specific shared signatures. Which tissue TCRs were alloreactive or antigen-specific was not determined. Some clones might be persisting host cells.

Profiling relied on immunoSEQ multiplex PCR, and the TCRdb table lists in-frame clones only, not all of them. The table has around 7,500 clones, under 55% seen once. Time point described: mouse harvest day 7 after allogeneic transplant. Each mouse received 10^7 T-cell-depleted marrow cells plus 10^6 splenic CD5+ T cells by tail vein. B6 (H2b) cells into BALB/c (H2d) mice; tissues taken at day 7 or 14. By proportion, this clone is large (0.1 to 1%). The antigen is undetermined. Germline and genes: mouse. The receptor comes from a female BALB/c mouse given C57BL/6 T cells with graft-versus-host disease after an allogeneic hematopoietic cell transplant. Sequenced: gut tissue.

CDR3 protein: CASSDWGGNEQYF. Incomplete CDR3 DNA: TGTGCCAGCAGTGACTGGGGGGGCAATGAACAGTAC. The J gene is TRBJ2-7, the V gene TRBV13-1, with TRBD2 matching over 10 bases. Read coverage stops 1 residue before the CDR3 terminus; the germline J gene supplies the remainder. CDR1 and CDR2 (germline): NSHNY, SYGAGN. J was trimmed by 5 bases and V by 2 bases; bases with no gene match: 1. The CDR3 length is 13 residues.